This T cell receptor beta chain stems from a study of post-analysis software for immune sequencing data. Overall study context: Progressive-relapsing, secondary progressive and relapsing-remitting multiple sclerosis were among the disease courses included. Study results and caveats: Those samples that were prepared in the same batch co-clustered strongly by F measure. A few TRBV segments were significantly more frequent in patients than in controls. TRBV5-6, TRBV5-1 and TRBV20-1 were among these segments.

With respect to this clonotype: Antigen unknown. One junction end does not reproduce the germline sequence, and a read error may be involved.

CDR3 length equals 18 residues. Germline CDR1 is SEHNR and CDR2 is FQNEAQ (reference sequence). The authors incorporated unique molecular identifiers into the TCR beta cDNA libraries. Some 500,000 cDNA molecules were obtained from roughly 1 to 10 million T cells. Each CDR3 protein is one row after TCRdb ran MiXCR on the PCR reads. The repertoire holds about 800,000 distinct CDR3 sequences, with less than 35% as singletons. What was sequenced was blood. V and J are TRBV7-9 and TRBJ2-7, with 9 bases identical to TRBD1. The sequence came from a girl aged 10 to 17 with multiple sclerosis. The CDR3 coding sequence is TGTGTCAGCAGCGGTGGACAGGGGCTATCGTGGAGGTCCTACGAGCAGTACTTC. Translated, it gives CVSSGGQGLSWRSYEQYF.